Detailed here is one TCR beta chain. Vbeta (60) and Jbeta (13) primers were used in the PCR. Measured with immunoSEQ multiplex PCR; TCRdb has only the in-frame clones, and not every one. The table shows approximately 220,000 clones, with less than 85% occurring only once. CDR3 length equals 14 residues. CDR1 is MNHEY and CDR2 is SMNVEV in the germline V gene (reference sequence). V lost 0 bases and J 5 bases, leaving 10 bases between the germline ends. The data originate from a study of cytomegalovirus exposure and HLA in healthy donors. Sequenced sample: PBMCs. The chain combines TRBV27 with TRBJ1-1; D is ambiguous. The clonotype comes from a girl between 2 and 10 years old in good health and CMV-seronegative. The CDR3 here is CASSLSRGVTEAFF. The CDR3, as DNA: TGTGCCAGCAGTTTATCGCGGGGAGTAACTGAAGCTTTCTTT.